This TCR beta chain was recorded in a study of radiotherapy plus CTLA-4 blockade in lung cancer. There are 12 residues in the CDR3. CDR1 and CDR2 from the germline V gene are SGDLS and YYNGEE. V lost 4 bases and J 4 bases, leaving 8 bases between the germline ends. General observations from the study: Among blood TCR repertoires after radiotherapy plus ipilimumab, tumor-derived clones expanded. Among reported predictors of response, early blood T cell clone dynamics with interferon-beta performed best.

Of note for this clone: Its antigen is not known.

Sequencing was performed with immunoSEQ multiplex PCR; in TCRdb, only in-frame clones are kept and a portion is missing. The data show around 80,000 clones, roughly four fifths seen once. Sequenced here: peripheral blood, sampled from a patient treated with radiotherapy plus ipilimumab. The origin of this receptor is a human donor with non-small cell lung cancer whose response to radiotherapy plus ipilimumab could not be evaluated. The chain joins TRBV9 to TRBJ1-2; D unresolved. The CDR3 loop reads CASSPDTYGYTF. CDR3 sequence (DNA): TGTGCCAGCAGCCCCGACACCTATGGCTACACCTTC.